What follows are 4 T cell receptor beta chains derived from one specimen sequenced in a study of monozygotic twins with inflammatory bowel disease. TCRdb reanalyzed the 5' RACE reads and collapses them to one entry per CDR3 protein, without DNA. This sample contains about 330,000 distinct CDR3 sequences. The sequenced sample consisted of blood. Receptor source: a human donor with ulcerative colitis or Crohn's disease, or a healthy co-twin of an affected twin (not recorded which).

The J gene is TRBJ2-1, the V gene TRBV24-1; no DNA is available, so the TRBD2 call from TCRdb remains unchecked. Germline V gene lookup returns CDR1 KGHDR and CDR2 SFDVKD. This CDR3 is built from 16 residues. The CDR3: CATSDFPTSGYNEQFF.

This sequence joins TRBV18 and TRBJ2-3; TCRdb returns TRBD1, unconfirmable since there is no DNA. Germline CDR1 and CDR2: KGHSH and LQKENI. This CDR3 spans 16 amino acids. CDR3: CASSHTQGARTDTQYF.

The chain carries TRBV20-1 and TRBJ1-5; the TCRdb D gene call, TRBD1, has no DNA to confirm it. CDR3 length equals 16 residues. CDR1 and CDR2 from the germline V gene are DFQATT and SNEGSKA (reference sequence). This CDR3 is CSARDAFPRGNQPQHF.

This chain links TRBV15 with TRBJ1-5. The CDR3 is 16 amino acids. CDR1 and CDR2 (germline): LNHNV, YYDKDF (reference sequence). CDR3 amino acids: CATSRDRIYSNQPQHF.